The 17 T cell receptor beta chains presented below share a single source sample, sequenced in a study of cytomegalovirus exposure and HLA in healthy donors. Primers for the PCR totalled 60 Vbeta and 13 Jbeta. Libraries were prepared by immunoSEQ multiplex PCR; TCRdb keeps only in-frame clonotypes and omits some of them. The table includes some 180,000 clones, about 88% detected once. The specimen was PBMCs. The source of these receptors is a girl under three years old in good health and CMV-seronegative.

The chain employs TRBV5-1 and TRBJ1-3; a possible D gene is TRBD1 (5 bases). The CDR3 sequence is 13 residues long. Trimming stripped 3 bases from V and 3 bases from J, with 7 bases between. From germline, CDR1 is SGHRS and CDR2 YFSETQ. The CDR3 reads CASSSGLGNTIYF. The CDR3 DNA sequence: TGCGCCAGCAGCTCGGGACTTGGAAACACCATATATTTT.

V gene TRBV6-5 combines with J gene TRBJ2-3, with a possible D match to TRBD1 (6 bases). Germline V gene lookup returns CDR1 MNHEY and CDR2 SVGAGI. The ends were cut back, 2 bases at V and 3 bases at J, with 9 bases in the middle. This CDR3 region has 14 residues. CDR3 residues: CASSYGQGTDTQYF. CDR3 DNA sequence: TGTGCCAGCAGTTACGGTCAGGGGACAGATACGCAGTATTTT.

This rearrangement joins TRBV5-8 to TRBJ2-1, with 9 bases aligning to TRBD2. J lost 7 bases, V lost 0 bases, and 11 bases had no gene match. From germline, CDR1 is SGHTS and CDR2 YDEGEE. The CDR3 totals 17 residues. DNA for the CDR3: TGTGCCAGCAGCTTGGCCGTACGACTAGCGGAGGGGAATGAGCAGTTCTTC. Its translation is CASSLAVRLAEGNEQFF.

The rearrangement uses TRBV29-1 and TRBJ1-1; unclear D gene. V was shortened by 5 bases and J by 3 bases, with 13 bases between the two germline ends. From germline, CDR1 is SQVTM and CDR2 ANQGSEA. This CDR3 has 13 amino acids. The CDR3 here is CSVTAGSDTEAFF. Here the CDR3 DNA reads TGCAGCGTTACTGCGGGGTCTGACACTGAAGCTTTCTTT.

This clone was observed a few times. The chain employs TRBV5-1 and TRBJ1-2; 10 bases align to TRBD1. This CDR3 has 14 amino acids. V dropped 4 bases and J dropped 7; count of bases not matched to a gene: 7. CDR1 and CDR2 (germline): SGHRS, YFSETQ. CDR3 protein: CASSLGQGEAGYTF. CDR3 in DNA: TGCGCCAGCAGCCTCGGACAGGGGGAGGCTGGCTACACCTTC. Together with reference TRBV5-1 and TRBJ1-2, the CDR3 gives the full variable domain: KAGVTQTPRYLIKTRGQQVTLSCSPISGHRSVSWYQQTPGQGLQFLFEYFSETQRNKGNFPGRFSGRQFSNSRSEMNVSTLELGDSALYLCASSLGQGEAGYTFGSGTRLTVV.

The CDR3 nucleotides are TGCGCCAGCAGCCATTCTTTATTACAGCAAGAGACCCAGTACTTC. Protein: CASSHSLLQQETQYF. V is TRBV4-3 and J is TRBJ2-5; D uncertain. CDR1 is LGHNA, CDR2 YSLEER, per germline. The CDR3 runs 15 residues. V gave up 3 bases and J gave up 2 bases, with 13 bases separating them.

This chain uses TRBV5-1 with TRBJ2-2; 14 positions agree with TRBD2. Germline assignment: CDR1 SGHRS and CDR2 YFSETQ. The CDR3 is 15 amino acids. The V segment lost 3 bases and the J segment 7 bases; nucleotides outside the gene matches: 2. The CDR3 nucleotides are TGCGCCAGCAGCTCCGGGACTAGCGGGAGCGGGGAGCTGTTTTTT. Protein: CASSSGTSGSGELFF.

The chain joins TRBV5-8 to TRBJ2-7; TRBD2 agrees at 8 bases. Germline CDR1 and CDR2: SGHTS and YDEGEE. The V and J ends lost 0 bases and 5 bases, in that order; junction bases with no gene match: 1. CDR3 length: 13 amino acids. The CDR3 DNA sequence: TGTGCCAGCAGCTTGGCGGGGGGGCACGAGCAGTACTTC. It yields the protein CASSLAGGHEQYF.

The V gene is TRBV10-3, the J gene TRBJ2-7; TRBD2 agrees at 14 bases. The CDR3 covers 14 residues. Looked up from germline, CDR1 is ENHRY and CDR2 is SYGVKD. V gave up 6 bases and J gave up 9 bases; unmatched junction bases: 7. In nucleotides, the CDR3 is TGTGCCATCAGGGAGGGGACTAGCGGGAGTCGGCAGTACTTC. Protein product: CAIREGTSGSRQYF.

V is TRBV5-4 and J is TRBJ2-1; 11 nucleotides agree with TRBD2. The trim removed 9 bases at V and 6 bases at J, leaving 8 bases unmatched. Germline V gives CDR1 SGHNT, CDR2 YYREEE (reference sequence). CDR3 length: 14 residues. CDR3 in DNA: TGTGCCACCCATCTTCTAGCGGGGGGCAATGAGCAGTTCTTC. It translates to CATHLLAGGNEQFF.

The gene calls are TRBV4-2 and TRBJ1-2; 7 positions match TRBD1. Germline V gene sequence: CDR1 LGHNA, CDR2 YNFKEQ. The CDR3 is made up of 18 amino acids. V dropped 4 bases and J dropped 0; count of bases not matched to a gene: 14. Here the CDR3 reads CASSPKTTGDPANYGYTF. CDR3 coding DNA: TGTGCCAGCAGCCCTAAAACAACAGGGGACCCAGCTAACTATGGCTACACCTTC.

This chain joins TRBV6-1 and TRBJ1-2; D is unclear. There are 12 residues in the CDR3. Trimming removed 8 bases from V and 6 bases from J, with 13 bases in between. Germline V lookup: CDR1 MNHNS, CDR2 SASEGT. CDR3 nucleotide sequence: TGTGCCAGCCGGAATGGGCGGGATGGCTACACCTTC. It codes for CASRNGRDGYTF.

This sequence joins TRBV4-3 and TRBJ2-5, with TRBD1 matching over 12 bases. From germline, CDR1 is LGHNA and CDR2 YSLEER. The CDR3 covers 16 residues. V was clipped by 1 base and J by 7 bases; unmatched bases: 7. The CDR3, as DNA: TGCGCCAGCAGCCAAGCTTGGGACAGGGGGCTGGTGACCCAGTACTTC. It is translated as CASSQAWDRGLVTQYF.

This chain connects TRBV7-6 to TRBJ2-7; D not resolved. Germline V gives CDR1 SGHVS, CDR2 FNYEAQ. The CDR3 has 11 amino acids. The V end lost 5 bases, the J end lost 4 bases, and 6 bases lay between the germline ends. This CDR3 reads CASSNSYEQYF. CDR3 sequence (DNA): TGTGCCAGCAGCAATTCGTACGAGCAGTACTTC.

Note on this clone: At the DNA level, this CDR3 is encoded by other sequences in the same sample as well. V and J are TRBV9 and TRBJ2-5; 8 bases map to TRBD2. Germline V gives CDR1 SGDLS, CDR2 YYNGEE. The CDR3 spans 13 residues. The junction had 0 bases not matched to a gene; V was cut back by 0 bases and J by 5 bases. CDR3 in DNA: TGTGCCAGCAGCGTAGGCGGGGGGGAGACCCAGTACTTC. It codes for CASSVGGGETQYF.

The chain recombines TRBV10-3 with TRBJ1-2; perhaps TRBD1 as D (6 bases). Germline V gene lookup returns CDR1 ENHRY and CDR2 SYGVKD. The V end lost 7 bases, the J end lost 8 bases, and 11 bases lay between the germline ends. The CDR3 is made up of 11 amino acids. The CDR3 reads CAIMGQGGYTF. The CDR3 DNA reads as TGTGCCATCATGGGCCAGGGGGGCTACACCTTC.

The chain uses TRBV6-1 and TRBJ2-5, with D tentatively TRBD1 (5 bases). The CDR3 length is 15 residues. V was trimmed by 7 bases and J by 1 base, leaving 16 bases between them. Germline CDR1 and CDR2: MNHNS and SASEGT. CDR3 sequence (DNA): TGTGCCAGCACCCCGTGGGGCCGGACCCAAGAGACCCAGTACTTC. Encoded protein: CASTPWGRTQETQYF.